What follows are 25 T cell receptor beta chains derived from one specimen sequenced in a study of blood T cell repertoires in COVID-19. Produced via immunoSEQ multiplex PCR; TCRdb's table is partial and in-frame only. Among some 49,000 clones listed, 82% were seen once. The source material was peripheral blood. These receptors came from a woman in her sixties with acute or convalescent COVID-19.

The genes are TRBV7-8 and TRBJ1-6; 7 bases are shared with TRBD1. Germline CDR1 is SGHVS and CDR2 is FQNEAQ. The V and J ends lost 3 bases and 19 bases, in that order; junction bases with no gene match: 9. This CDR3 region has 12 residues. The DNA for the CDR3 is TGTGCCAGCAGCTTCCCGGGACAGCTCATTCACTTT. Translated: CASSFPGQLIHF.

The J gene is TRBJ2-7, the V gene TRBV4-2, with D tentatively TRBD2 (5 bases). Trimming removed 4 bases from V and 3 bases from J, with 16 bases in between. Germline assignment: CDR1 LGHNA and CDR2 YNFKEQ. This CDR3 has 15 residues. The CDR3 bases are TGTGCCAGCAGCCCACTAGGTGCGCGGAACTACGAGCAGTACTTC. Translating it yields CASSPLGARNYEQYF.

V and J are TRBV5-1 and TRBJ1-1; TRBD1 might be the D (6 bases). CDR3 length: 15 residues. With 3 bases removed from V and 4 bases from J, the gap between germline ends came to 16 bases. The germline gives CDR1 SGHRS, CDR2 YFSETQ. CDR3 DNA sequence: TGCGCCAGCAGCTCTTACCAGGGGCCCGGCACTGAAGCTTTCTTT. Translating it yields CASSSYQGPGTEAFF.

This sequence joins TRBV30 and TRBJ1-1; 9 nucleotides align to TRBD1. The germline CDR1 and CDR2 sequences are GTSNPN and SVGIG (reference sequence). V dropped 5 bases and J dropped 2; count of bases not matched to a gene: 3. The CDR3 length is 13 residues. CDR3 nucleotide sequence: TGTGCCTGGGCGGGACAGGGTAACACTGAAGCTTTCTTT. Its translation is CAWAGQGNTEAFF.

The table lists this clone with a few counts. This sequence joins TRBV10-3 and TRBJ1-2; D not certain. The V gene's germline CDR1 is ENHRY and CDR2 SYGVKD. Trimming cost V 2 bases and J 8 bases, with 9 bases left between them. This CDR3 region has 12 residues. The CDR3 region has the DNA TGTGCCATCAGTGAGGGCCTTTGGGGCTACACCTTC. Amino acids: CAISEGLWGYTF.

V and J are TRBV6-5 and TRBJ1-2; perhaps TRBD1 as D (6 bases). The CDR3 extends over 11 amino acids. Germline V gives CDR1 MNHEY, CDR2 SVGAGI. V was clipped by 5 bases and J by 5 bases, with 6 bases between them. CDR3 in amino acids: CASSQGYGYTF. The DNA for the CDR3 is TGTGCCAGCAGTCAGGGGTATGGCTACACCTTC.

This chain joins TRBV6-5 and TRBJ1-5, with D possibly matching TRBD1 (5 bases). The CDR3 runs 13 residues. Between the trimmed V and J ends, which lost 6 bases and 3 bases, there was a span of 9 bases. Germline CDR1 MNHEY, CDR2 SVGAGI. CDR3 residues: CASSQGTNQPQHF. In DNA form, the CDR3 reads TGTGCCAGCAGCCAGGGTACCAATCAGCCCCAGCATTTT.

J is TRBJ2-7 and V is TRBV30; 10 positions match TRBD1. There are 18 residues in the CDR3. Germline values: CDR1 GTSNPN, CDR2 SVGIG (reference sequence). The trim removed 1 base at V and 3 bases at J, leaving 15 bases unmatched. The CDR3: CAWSGADRGYVVFYEQYF. The CDR3 DNA sequence: TGTGCCTGGAGTGGCGCGGACAGGGGGTATGTAGTCTTCTACGAGCAGTACTTC.

The chain is built from TRBV25-1 and TRBJ1-1; D gene unclear. The CDR3 totals 17 residues. From germline, CDR1 is MGHDK and CDR2 SYGVNS. V shed 6 bases and J shed 3 bases, with 23 bases lying between them. Here the CDR3 reads CASSATLVWAGDTEAFF. The CDR3 DNA follows: TGTGCCAGCAGCGCCACCCTCGTATGGGCCGGGGACACTGAAGCTTTCTTT.

V and J are TRBV27 and TRBJ1-1; TRBD1 matches 8 bases. The length of the CDR3 is 15 residues. Trimming removed 3 bases from V and 10 bases from J; junction bases left unmatched: 13. The germline CDR1 and CDR2 sequences are MNHEY and SMNVEV (reference sequence). CDR3 coding DNA: TGTGCCAGCAGTTTCCGGCCTGGACAGGGCTCACGAGCTTTCTTT. It yields the protein CASSFRPGQGSRAFF.

The rearrangement joins TRBV19 to TRBJ2-3; D gene unclear. CDR1 and CDR2 from the germline V gene are LNHDA and SQIVND (reference sequence). V gave up 7 bases and J gave up 1 base, with 6 bases separating them. The CDR3 has 12 amino acids. The CDR3 reads CASTRGTDTQYF. The CDR3 bases are TGTGCCAGTACTCGCGGCACAGATACGCAGTATTTT.

The V gene is TRBV3-1 (or the pseudogene TRBV3-2), the J gene TRBJ2-7; unclear D gene. Trimming shortened V by 0 bases and J by 6 bases, and 3 bases separated the two germline ends. Germline V CDR1 and CDR2: LGHDT, YNNKEL (reference sequence). CDR3 size: 11 residues. The CDR3 loop is CASSQDLEQYF. The CDR3 DNA reads TGTGCCAGCAGCCAAGATCTCGAGCAGTACTTC.

This clone was seen a single time. The rearrangement uses TRBV24-1 and TRBJ2-5; 7 bases line up with TRBD2. V dropped 5 bases and J dropped 3; count of bases not matched to a gene: 8. The CDR3 is 15 amino acids. CDR1 and CDR2 from the germline V gene are KGHDR and SFDVKD. The CDR3 sequence is CATSVSGEGEETQYF. CDR3 nucleotides: TGTGCCACCAGTGTCTCTGGGGAGGGAGAAGAGACCCAGTACTTC.

This clone was observed once. V usage is TRBV10-3 and J usage is TRBJ2-7, with 10 bases fitting TRBD1. The CDR3 extends over 15 amino acids. The trim removed 3 bases at V and 1 base at J, leaving 3 bases unmatched. Germline CDR1 reads ENHRY; CDR2 reads SYGVKD. The CDR3: CAISDPGQGSYEQYF. In nucleotides, the CDR3 is TGTGCCATCAGTGATCCGGGACAGGGGTCCTACGAGCAGTACTTC.

This clone was observed a handful of times. V and J are TRBV7-2 and TRBJ2-7; 14 nucleotides align to TRBD2. CDR1 and CDR2 from the germline V gene are SGHTA and FQGNSA. The CDR3 runs 15 residues. V gave up 5 bases and J gave up 11 bases; unmatched junction bases: 11. This CDR3 is CASSGLPGLAGEEYF. The CDR3 DNA follows: TGTGCCAGCAGCGGACTTCCGGGACTAGCGGGGGAAGAGTACTTC.

The V and J genes are TRBV5-5 and TRBJ2-1; maybe TRBD1 (5 bases). Germline loops: CDR1 SGHKS, CDR2 YYEKEE (reference sequence). V dropped 0 bases and J dropped 0 bases, with 10 bases sitting between them. CDR3 length: 16 amino acids. The CDR3 region is CASSLVQGSSYNEQFF. The DNA of the CDR3 is TGTGCCAGCAGCTTGGTGCAGGGTAGCTCCTACAATGAGCAGTTCTTC.

The chain links TRBV5-4 to TRBJ2-7; TRBD2 matches 10 bases. This CDR3 region has 17 residues. Germline V gives CDR1 SGHNT, CDR2 YYREEE (reference sequence). After removal of 3 bases from V and 0 bases from J, the junction contained 9 bases not matched to a gene. CDR3 in amino acids: CASSSATGLAASYEQYF. Written as DNA, the CDR3 is TGTGCCAGCAGCTCCGCGACCGGACTAGCGGCCTCCTACGAGCAGTACTTC.

The V gene is TRBV2, the J gene TRBJ1-2; the match to TRBD1 covers 7 bases. The germline gives CDR1 SNHLY, CDR2 FYNNEI. The CDR3 runs to 14 residues. J gave up 2 bases and V 11 bases, and 11 bases lay outside the gene matches. CDR3 DNA: TGTGCCGCGAAACGCCGGGACAGAAACTATGGCTACACCTTC. Its protein is CAAKRRDRNYGYTF.

This clone is medium-sized by share. CDR3 region: CASSLPSQREQYF. The DNA of the CDR3 is TGTGCCAGCAGCTTACCCTCCCAGAGGGAGCAGTACTTC. The chain couples TRBV7-9 to TRBJ2-7; D is undetermined. This CDR3 spans 13 amino acids. The germline V and J ends were trimmed by 2 bases and 7 bases, with 12 bases remaining between them. Per the germline V gene, CDR1 is SEHNR and CDR2 is FQNEAQ (reference sequence).

J is TRBJ1-4 and V is TRBV28; 8 bases line up with TRBD1. This CDR3 region has 15 residues. CDR1 is MDHEN, CDR2 SYDVKM, per germline. The ends lost 0 bases at V and 8 bases at J; junction bases unmatched: 5. The CDR3 is CASSLWAGGSEKLFF. CDR3 DNA sequence: TGTGCCAGCAGTTTATGGGCAGGGGGCTCCGAAAAACTGTTTTTT. The full variable domain, its missing parts supplied by reference TRBV28 and TRBJ1-4, is DVKVTQSSRYLVKRTGEKVFLECVQDMDHENMFWYRQDPGLGLRLIYFSYDVKMKEKGDIPEGYSVSREKKERFSLILESASTNQTSMYLCASSLWAGGSEKLFFGSGTQLSVL.

The chain links TRBV7-8 to TRBJ2-1; 9 nucleotides align to TRBD2. The V segment lost 7 bases and the J segment 5 bases; nucleotides outside the gene matches: 6. In germline, CDR1 is SGHVS, CDR2 FQNEAQ. The CDR3 is 14 residues long. The CDR3 loop reads CASKLRGGDNEQFF. The CDR3 DNA sequence: TGTGCCAGCAAATTGCGGGGGGGAGACAATGAGCAGTTCTTC.

The gene calls are TRBV3-1 (or the pseudogene TRBV3-2) and TRBJ2-3; D not certain. This CDR3 spans 14 amino acids. Per the germline V gene, CDR1 is LGHDT and CDR2 is YNNKEL (reference sequence). The ends were cut back, 2 bases at V and 0 bases at J, with 6 bases in the middle. CDR3 DNA sequence: TGTGCCAGCAGCCAAATTCAAAGCACAGATACGCAGTATTTT. This translates into CASSQIQSTDTQYF.

The chain uses TRBV2 and TRBJ2-7; 7 nucleotides align to TRBD2. V shed 6 bases and J 0 bases; nucleotides not matched to a gene: 11. CDR1 SNHLY and CDR2 FYNNEI come from the germline V gene. The CDR3 has 16 amino acids. As DNA, the CDR3 is TGTGCCAGCAGGGGAGGGTACTCGGGCAGCTCCTACGAGCAGTACTTC. It codes for CASRGGYSGSSYEQYF.

A word on this clone: Within the sample, other DNA sequences also encode this same CDR3. The chain links TRBV29-1 to TRBJ1-1, with D perhaps matching TRBD1 (6 bases). The V gene's germline CDR1 is SQVTM and CDR2 ANQGSEA. The CDR3 is 10 amino acids. V gave up 7 bases and J gave up 3 bases, with 6 bases separating them. CDR3 loop: CSAGDTEAFF. CDR3 nucleotide sequence: TGCAGCGCAGGGGACACTGAAGCTTTCTTT.

V is TRBV13 and J is TRBJ1-5, with 8 nucleotides matching TRBD1. Trimming took 5 bases from V and 4 from J; bases not matched to a gene: 4. CDR3 length: 14 residues. Germline lookup yields CDR1 PRHDT and CDR2 FYEKMQ (reference sequence). CDR3 loop: CASSQGQVNQPQHF. The CDR3 coding sequence is TGTGCCAGCAGCCAGGGACAGGTTAATCAGCCCCAGCATTTT.